This T cell receptor (beta chain) emerged from a study of T cells in localized non-small cell lung cancer. Clones were sequenced by immunoSEQ multiplex PCR, and TCRdb holds only the in-frame ones, with some missing. The sample has roughly 24,000 clones, less than 95% seen once; the top ten hold about 4.4%. Trimming removed 2 bases from V and 0 bases from J; junction bases left unmatched: 8. The CDR3 has 16 residues. Looked up from germline, CDR1 is SQVTM and CDR2 is ANQGSEA. Sequencing used peripheral blood, obtained before any cancer treatment. This TCR derives from a female donor aged 60 or older with stage II squamous cell lung carcinoma. The V and J genes are TRBV29-1 and TRBJ2-3; 7 bases agree with TRBD2. As DNA, the CDR3 is TGCAGCGTTGAATCGTCTAGCGGTGCTAGCACAGATACGCAGTATTTT. It yields the protein CSVESSSGASTDTQYF.